The source of this T cell receptor (beta chain) is a study of post-analysis software for immune sequencing data. Study at large: Several disease courses (relapsing-remitting, secondary progressive and progressive-relapsing) of multiple sclerosis were included.

This clonotype was found a few times. Its antigen remains unidentified. Prepared TCR beta cDNA libraries contained unique molecular identifiers. TCRdb re-called the PCR reads through MiXCR, storing one row per CDR3 protein. The top ten hold over 1.5% of the sample, which has more than 450,000 distinct CDR3 sequences, 44% seen once. Points from the study as a whole: The normalized Chao1 diversity of multiple sclerosis patients was significantly lower than that of controls. Under F measure analysis, samples from one preparation batch co-clustered strongly.

The receptor was isolated from a girl aged 10-17 years with multiple sclerosis. The sequenced sample was blood.

CDR3 sequence (DNA): TGCAGTGCTCTCGGGGGCGGGGATAGGGATACGCAGTATTTT. Protein: CSALGGGDRDTQYF. The chain combines TRBV20-1 with TRBJ2-3, with D perhaps assigned TRBD1 or TRBD2 (6 bases each). The CDR3 spans 14 residues. V was shortened by 5 bases and J by 6 bases, with 18 bases between the two germline ends. Germline V lookup: CDR1 DFQATT, CDR2 SNEGSKA (reference sequence).